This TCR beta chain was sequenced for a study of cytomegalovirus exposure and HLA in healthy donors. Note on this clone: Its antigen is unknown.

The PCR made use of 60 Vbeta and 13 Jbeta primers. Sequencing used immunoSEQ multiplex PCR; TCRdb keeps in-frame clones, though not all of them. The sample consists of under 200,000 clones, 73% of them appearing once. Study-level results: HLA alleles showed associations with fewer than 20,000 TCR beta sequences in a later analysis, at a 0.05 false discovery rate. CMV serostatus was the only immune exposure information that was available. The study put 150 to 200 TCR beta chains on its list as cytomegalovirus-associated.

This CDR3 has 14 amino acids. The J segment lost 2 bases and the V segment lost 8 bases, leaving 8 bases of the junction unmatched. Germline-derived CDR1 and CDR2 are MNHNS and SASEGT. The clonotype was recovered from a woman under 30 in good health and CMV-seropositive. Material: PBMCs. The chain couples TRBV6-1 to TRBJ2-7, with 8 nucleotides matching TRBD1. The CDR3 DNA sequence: TGTGCCAGCCGCACCGGGACAGGACCCTACGAGCAGTACTTC. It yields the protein CASRTGTGPYEQYF.